The 14 T cell receptor beta chains below come from one sample, sequenced in a study of T cell clonotyping in hematopoietic cell transplantation. The data were produced by immunoSEQ multiplex PCR, yet TCRdb's version contains in-frame clones alone and is incomplete. The sample shows under 5,000 clones, about 20% of them seen only once. The sequences come from PBMCs, collected 180 days after allogeneic stem cell transplant. All receptors come from a male patient between 18 and 35 years old who had an allogeneic stem cell transplant, so the T cells may come from the graft donor. Some clones in this sample may be carry-over from other donors' samples.

Sample share makes this clone medium-sized (0.01 to 0.1%). The gene calls are TRBV6-1 and TRBJ1-2, with 7 bases that match TRBD1. This CDR3 comprises 14 residues. Germline CDR1 is MNHNS and CDR2 is SASEGT. The J segment lost 4 bases and the V segment lost 2 bases, leaving 4 bases of the junction unmatched. CDR3 in amino acids: CASSESPGGYGYTF. The CDR3 DNA sequence: TGTGCCAGCAGTGAATCCCCAGGGGGCTATGGCTACACCTTC.

V is TRBV30 and J is TRBJ2-4; TRBD1 or TRBD2 may be the D gene (6 bases each). The germline V gene has CDR1 GTSNPN and CDR2 SVGIG (reference sequence). V gave up 3 bases and J gave up 9 bases, with 15 bases separating them. There are 13 residues in the CDR3. Here the CDR3 reads CAWRQQGLGIQYF. The DNA for the CDR3 is TGTGCCTGGAGGCAACAGGGACTCGGCATTCAGTACTTC.

The V call is TRBV25-1, the J call TRBJ2-3; perhaps TRBD1 as D (5 bases). CDR3 length equals 14 residues. Deletions cut 5 bases from V and 0 bases from J, with 9 bases between. Germline V gives CDR1 MGHDK, CDR2 SYGVNS. CDR3 sequence: CASSLGHSTDTQYF. The CDR3 DNA is TGTGCCAGCAGTCTGGGGCACAGCACAGATACGCAGTATTTT.

This clone has only a few counts. V is TRBV28 and J is TRBJ2-1; D is undetermined. The germline V gene encodes CDR1 MDHEN and CDR2 SYDVKM. V dropped 4 bases and J dropped 7 bases, with 26 bases sitting between them. The CDR3 consists of 18 residues. CDR3: CASSSLWAGGRTGNEQFF. CDR3 nucleotide sequence: TGTGCCAGCAGTTCTCTGTGGGCAGGTGGACGGACCGGGAATGAGCAGTTCTTC.

The J gene is TRBJ1-1, the V gene TRBV28, with a tentative D call TRBD1 (6 bases). V gave up 5 bases and J gave up 5 bases, with 15 bases separating them. Per germline, CDR1 MDHEN and CDR2 SYDVKM. CDR3 length: 14 amino acids. The CDR3 DNA reads TGTGCCAGCAGTCCCACAGGGAGTTGGACTGAAGCTTTCTTT. This codes for CASSPTGSWTEAFF. The complete variable domain, with remaining parts taken from reference TRBV28 and TRBJ1-1, reads DVKVTQSSRYLVKRTGEKVFLECVQDMDHENMFWYRQDPGLGLRLIYFSYDVKMKEKGDIPEGYSVSREKKERFSLILESASTNQTSMYLCASSPTGSWTEAFFGQGTRLTVV.

In this sample, this clone turned up a few times. The chain has TRBV30 and TRBJ1-5; D not resolved. CDR3 length: 13 amino acids. Trimming removed 0 bases at V and 4 bases at J, with 7 bases between. Germline CDR1 reads GTSNPN; CDR2 reads SVGIG (reference sequence). The CDR3 here is CAWSVADNQPQHF. DNA of the CDR3: TGTGCCTGGAGTGTAGCGGATAATCAGCCCCAGCATTTT.

The gene calls are TRBV30 and TRBJ1-2; D uncertain. The CDR3 contains 12 residues. The ends were cut back, 4 bases at V and 2 bases at J, with 8 bases in the middle. The germline V gene has CDR1 GTSNPN and CDR2 SVGIG (reference sequence). In DNA, the CDR3 is TGTGCCTGGATGTCTGGAAACTATGGCTACACCTTC. It specifies CAWMSGNYGYTF.

The chain combines TRBV30 with TRBJ1-1; D ambiguous. The CDR3 contains 12 residues. Trimming shortened V by 6 bases and J by 1 base, and 9 bases separated the two germline ends. In germline, CDR1 is GTSNPN, CDR2 SVGIG (reference sequence). CDR3 DNA sequence: TGTGCCTGCGGACCGAGGAACACTGAAGCTTTCTTT. This translates into CACGPRNTEAFF.

The chain links TRBV30 to TRBJ1-6; tentative D call: TRBD1 (5 bases). Trimming cost V 3 bases and J 13 bases, with 16 bases left between them. This CDR3 spans 13 amino acids. Germline assignment: CDR1 GTSNPN and CDR2 SVGIG (reference sequence). CDR3 sequence: CAWSVGEGMPLHF. The CDR3 bases are TGTGCCTGGAGCGTGGGGGAGGGGATGCCCCTCCACTTT.

This clone showed up just a few times. The chain links TRBV30 to TRBJ1-1, with no clear D. CDR1 and CDR2 (germline): GTSNPN, SVGIG (reference sequence). CDR3 length equals 13 residues. The ends were cut back, 4 bases at V and 2 bases at J, with 11 bases in the middle. CDR3 sequence reads: CAWTADLNTEAFF. The CDR3 coding sequence is TGTGCCTGGACTGCGGATCTTAACACTGAAGCTTTCTTT.

This chain connects TRBV30 to TRBJ1-6; no clear D. V was trimmed by 7 bases and J by 10 bases, leaving 14 bases between them. The CDR3 is made up of 12 amino acids. Looked up from germline, CDR1 is GTSNPN and CDR2 is SVGIG (reference sequence). The CDR3 loop reads CALTGIRSPLHF. The CDR3 DNA follows: TGTGCCTTGACTGGGATCCGGTCACCCCTCCACTTT.

The genes are TRBV30 and TRBJ1-6; no clear D. The CDR3 runs 14 residues. Germline-derived CDR1 and CDR2 are GTSNPN and SVGIG (reference sequence). The V end lost 0 bases, the J end lost 7 bases, and 10 bases lay between the germline ends. This CDR3 is CAWSVQGWNSPLHF. In DNA form, the CDR3 reads TGTGCCTGGAGTGTACAAGGGTGGAATTCACCCCTCCACTTT. Variable domain in full (rest from reference TRBV30 and TRBJ1-6): SQTIHQWPATLVQPVGSPLSLECTVEGTSNPNLYWYRQAAGRGLQLLFYSVGIGQISSEVPQNLSASRPQDRQFILSSKKLLLSDSGFYLCAWSVQGWNSPLHFGNGTRLTVT.

By share of the sample, this clone is large. CDR3 nucleotide sequence: TGCAGCGTTTGGGACAGCGCGGCTTTCTTT. Translation: CSVWDSAAFF. The chain is built from TRBV29-1 and TRBJ1-1; TRBD1 matches 7 bases. Germline V gene lookup returns CDR1 SQVTM and CDR2 ANQGSEA. Trimming removed 5 bases from V and 11 bases from J; junction bases left unmatched: 5. The CDR3 sequence is 10 residues long.

This clone was detected only a few times. The V call is TRBV4-1, the J call TRBJ1-2, with D unclear. The CDR3 consists of 13 residues. Per germline, CDR1 MGHRA and CDR2 YSYEKL. V shed 6 bases and J shed 2 bases, with 10 bases lying between them. CDR3 sequence: CASSGNGNYGYTF. The CDR3 DNA sequence: TGCGCCAGCAGTGGGAACGGGAACTATGGCTACACCTTC.